Each of the 30 T cell receptor beta chains below was sequenced from the same sample in a study of T-cell memory formation after mild COVID-19. TCRdb recomputed calls from the 5' RACE reads with MiXCR, one row per CDR3 protein. The profile covers 70,000 to 95,000 distinct CDR3 sequences, with about 13% appearing a single time and around two fifths taken by the ten largest. The specimen was PBMCs or a T cell subset sorted from them (not recorded which). The source is a man aged 18 to 30 who had mild COVID-19 (a few samples of this study predate the infection). Cell type and time point are not known.

In DNA form, the CDR3 reads TGCAGTGCCGATTGGACCGGGGAGCTGTTTTTT. Translated: CSADWTGELFF. The chain carries TRBV20-1 and TRBJ2-2; unclear D gene. With 6 bases removed from V and 5 bases from J, the gap between germline ends came to 7 bases. The CDR3 is 11 amino acids. Germline CDR1 is DFQATT and CDR2 is SNEGSKA (reference sequence).

V usage is TRBV12-3 or TRBV12-4 and J usage is TRBJ1-3; weak D call: TRBD1 (6 bases). The CDR3 consists of 15 residues. Trimming stripped 4 bases from V and 8 bases from J, with 18 bases between. The CDR3 is CASSSFGGAGDTIYF. The CDR3 DNA reads TGTGCCAGCAGTTCCTTCGGGGGGGCCGGGGACACCATATATTTT.

This clonotype was found a few times. The CDR3 DNA reads as TGTGCCAGCAGTGACTCTATCTCTCCCGGGGAGCTGTTTTTT. As protein: CASSDSISPGELFF. The rearrangement links TRBV6-4 to TRBJ2-2; D call uncertain. Trimming removed 0 bases at V and 6 bases at J, with 8 bases between. Germline lookup yields CDR1 MRHNA and CDR2 SNTAGT. This CDR3 is 14 amino acids long.

The gene calls are TRBV7-9 and TRBJ1-5; perhaps TRBD1 as D (5 bases). Germline V gene data show CDR1 as SEHNR and CDR2 as FQNEAQ (reference sequence). V dropped 5 bases and J dropped 7 bases, with 15 bases sitting between them. The CDR3 covers 14 residues. The CDR3 loop is CASSPEDTFQPQHF. The CDR3 region has the DNA TGTGCCAGCAGCCCTGAGGACACTTTCCAGCCCCAGCATTTT.

This clonotype occurred a few times. The gene calls are TRBV20-1 and TRBJ1-6; D is unresolved. This CDR3 is 12 amino acids long. Per germline, CDR1 DFQATT and CDR2 SNEGSKA (reference sequence). The V end lost 0 bases, the J end lost 8 bases, and 5 bases lay between the germline ends. The CDR3 sequence: CSAREGDSPLHF. CDR3 DNA: TGCAGTGCTAGAGAGGGTGATTCACCCCTCCACTTT.

This clonotype occurred a few times. The CDR3 bases are TGTGCCACTCTGGGCTCGGGACCAAACACCGGGGAGCTGTTTTTT. This codes for CATLGSGPNTGELFF. The V call is TRBV12-3 or TRBV12-4, the J call TRBJ2-2; D tentatively fits TRBD1 or TRBD2 (5 bases each). CDR3 length: 15 residues. V gave up 10 bases and J gave up 2 bases, with 17 bases separating them.

This clonotype was picked up a small number of times. The chain links TRBV5-6 to TRBJ2-3, with D uncertain. Trimming left V 2 bases short and J 3 bases short, with 13 bases between. This CDR3 has 15 residues. CDR1 is SGHDT and CDR2 is YYEEEE in the germline V gene. CDR3 sequence: CASSLALPGTDTQYF. DNA of the CDR3: TGTGCCAGCAGCTTAGCGTTGCCAGGAACAGATACGCAGTATTTT.

V usage is TRBV11-2 and J usage is TRBJ2-7; D uncertain. V was trimmed by 1 base and J by 4 bases, leaving 8 bases between them. Germline V gene lookup returns CDR1 SGHAT and CDR2 FQNNGV. This CDR3 spans 13 amino acids. The CDR3 loop reads CASSLGPEYEQYV. The CDR3 DNA reads TGTGCCAGCAGCTTAGGACCAGAGTACGAGCAGTACGTC.

CDR3 nucleotides: TGTGCCAGCAGCCAAGGGGGGCCCCACGAGCAGTACGTC. Translating it yields CASSQGGPHEQYV. The V call is TRBV14, the J call TRBJ2-7, with D possibly TRBD1 on 6 matching bases. CDR1 and CDR2 (germline): SGHDN, FVKESK. The CDR3 covers 13 residues. V lost 1 base and J lost 5, with 9 bases in between.

The gene calls are TRBV29-1 and TRBJ2-7; no reliable D call. Germline values: CDR1 SQVTM, CDR2 ANQGSEA. The CDR3 has 10 residues. Trimming cost V 4 bases and J 2 bases, with 3 bases left between them. This chain's CDR3 is CSVVTYEQYF. In DNA form, the CDR3 reads TGCAGCGTTGTAACCTACGAGCAGTACTTC.

CDR3 protein: CASRPTSGGLQETQYF. The CDR3 DNA follows: TGTGCCAGCAGGCCCACTAGCGGGGGGCTCCAAGAGACCCAGTACTTC. The chain recombines TRBV6-6 with TRBJ2-5; 12 bases agree with TRBD2. The CDR3 is 16 amino acids. Germline loops: CDR1 MNHNY, CDR2 SVGAGI (reference sequence). The trim removed 6 bases at V and 1 base at J, leaving 6 bases unmatched.

This chain uses TRBV7-9 with TRBJ1-2; a possible D gene is TRBD1 (6 bases). The CDR3 spans 15 residues. Trimming took off 4 bases at V and 4 bases at J, with 16 bases between the two ends. CDR1 is SEHNR, CDR2 FQNEAQ, per germline (reference sequence). The CDR3 coding sequence is TGTGCCAGCAGCTCTCACCTGGACAGAATCTATGGCTACACCTTC. It specifies CASSSHLDRIYGYTF.

The chain recombines TRBV5-1 with TRBJ1-1; 8 bases match TRBD1. CDR3 length: 15 residues. Germline trimming cut 4 bases from V and 7 bases from J; bases unmatched to any gene: 12. Germline-derived CDR1 and CDR2 are SGHRS and YFSETQ. The CDR3 sequence: CASSQEGTGFGEAFF. DNA of the CDR3: TGCGCCAGCAGCCAGGAGGGGACAGGATTTGGTGAAGCTTTCTTT.

The rearrangement joins TRBV15 to TRBJ1-2; a weak D match, TRBD1 (5 bases). This CDR3 has 12 amino acids. V was pared by 8 bases and J by 2 bases, with 9 bases between. CDR1 and CDR2 from the germline V gene are LNHNV and YYDKDF (reference sequence). The CDR3 region is CATGGGNYGYTF. The CDR3 DNA follows: TGTGCCACCGGCGGGGGAAACTATGGCTACACCTTC.

This chain uses TRBV11-2 with TRBJ2-1, with 8 bases that match TRBD1. Germline trimming cut 5 bases from V and 2 bases from J; bases unmatched to any gene: 8. The CDR3 has 16 amino acids. Looked up from germline, CDR1 is SGHAT and CDR2 is FQNNGV. CDR3 nucleotide sequence: TGTGCCAGCAGCGACCCGGCGACAGGGGCCTACAATGAGCAGTTCTTC. Amino acid sequence: CASSDPATGAYNEQFF.

This clonotype has only a few counts. The chain carries TRBV21-1 and TRBJ2-7; TRBD2 is the table's D call and was not checked against the DNA. TRBV21-1 is annotated as a pseudogene. The CDR3 has 14 residues. The chain's CDR3 is CASRPPRHPYEQYV. As DNA, the CDR3 is TGTGCCAGCAGACCTCCGAGGCACCCCTACGAGCAGTACGTC.

The chain links TRBV7-2 to TRBJ2-3, with TRBD2 matching over 11 bases. The V gene end was trimmed by 10 bases and the J gene end by 1 base; junction bases not matched to a gene: 7. CDR1 SGHTA and CDR2 FQGNSA come from the germline V gene. The CDR3 contains 15 residues. CDR3 protein: CATHGGLAGTDTQYF. The CDR3 nucleotides read TGTGCCACTCATGGGGGACTAGCGGGCACAGATACGCAGTATTTT.

The chain recombines TRBV2 with TRBJ2-1; D remains unclear. V lost 1 base and J 9 bases, leaving 10 bases between the germline ends. The CDR3 has 13 residues. Germline V gives CDR1 SNHLY, CDR2 FYNNEI. The CDR3 sequence: CASSEGWLTEQFF. The CDR3 DNA reads TGTGCCAGCAGTGAAGGTTGGCTAACTGAGCAGTTCTTC.

This chain uses TRBV9 with TRBJ2-3; TRBD2 matches at 8 bases. V lost 4 bases to trimming and J lost 7 bases; unmatched junction nucleotides: 11. From germline, CDR1 is SGDLS and CDR2 YYNGEE. The CDR3 covers 15 residues. The DNA of the CDR3 is TGTGCCAGCAGCCTTAGCGGGGAGAGAGCCAATACGCAGTATTTT. It translates to CASSLSGERANTQYF.

This chain uses TRBV12-3 or TRBV12-4 with TRBJ1-2; 10 nucleotides align to TRBD1. J lost 6 bases, V lost 6 bases, and 13 bases had no gene match. The CDR3 consists of 16 residues. In DNA, the CDR3 is TGTGCCAGCAGCATTATTCCCTCGGGGACAGGGGATGGCTACACCTTC. Protein: CASSIIPSGTGDGYTF.

This clonotype came up a few times. The chain combines TRBV20-1 with TRBJ2-4; 10 positions match TRBD2. The ends lost 6 bases at V and 6 bases at J; junction bases unmatched: 8. CDR1 and CDR2 (germline): DFQATT, SNEGSKA (reference sequence). The CDR3 sequence is 14 residues long. The CDR3 here is CSAPRVAGGNIQYF. In DNA, the CDR3 is TGCAGTGCCCCGCGGGTAGCGGGGGGAAACATTCAGTACTTC.

This clonotype was seen a handful of times. The chain is built from TRBV6-2 or TRBV6-3 and TRBJ2-7; D gene uncertain. CDR3 length: 10 residues. Trimming removed 5 bases from V and 3 bases from J, with 2 bases in between. Germline CDR1 MNHEY, CDR2 SVGEGT. The CDR3 here is CASSDYEQYF. Here the CDR3 DNA reads TGTGCCAGCAGTGACTACGAGCAGTACTTC.

The chain uses TRBV15 and TRBJ2-2, with D tentatively TRBD2 (5 bases). Deletions cut 4 bases from V and 7 bases from J, with 7 bases between. Germline CDR1 and CDR2: LNHNV and YYDKDF (reference sequence). This CDR3 region has 12 residues. CDR3 bases: TGTGCCACCAGCACGGAGGACGGGGAGCTGTTTTTT. Its translation: CATSTEDGELFF.

Only a few counts were recorded for this clonotype. The V and J genes are TRBV6-5 and TRBJ1-3; 7 bases are shared with TRBD1. There are 16 residues in the CDR3. The V segment lost 6 bases and the J segment 0 bases; nucleotides outside the gene matches: 8. Germline V lookup: CDR1 MNHEY, CDR2 SVGAGI. The CDR3 protein is CASSTPGQSSGNTIYF. The CDR3, as DNA: TGTGCCAGCAGCACTCCGGGACAGAGCTCTGGAAACACCATATATTTT.

The chain couples TRBV4-1 to TRBJ2-7; D is uncertain. The CDR3 is made up of 13 amino acids. Germline V gene lookup returns CDR1 MGHRA and CDR2 YSYEKL. V lost 4 bases, J lost 7 bases, and 14 bases lay in between. The CDR3, as DNA: TGCGCCAGCAGCCCTTCGACAAAAGGGGAGCAGTACGTC. Translation: CASSPSTKGEQYV.

The table lists this clonotype with a few counts. The chain employs TRBV5-1 and TRBJ2-1, with D tentatively TRBD2 (6 bases). Trimming took 3 bases from V and 3 from J, leaving 13 bases between them. CDR1 is SGHRS, CDR2 YFSETQ, per germline. The CDR3 extends over 15 amino acids. The CDR3 protein is CASSYRPGDYNEQFF. The CDR3 region has the DNA TGCGCCAGCAGCTACCGGCCGGGGGACTACAATGAGCAGTTCTTC. Using reference TRBV5-1 and TRBJ2-1 for the parts outside the CDR3, the full variable domain is KAGVTQTPRYLIKTRGQQVTLSCSPISGHRSVSWYQQTPGQGLQFLFEYFSETQRNKGNFPGRFSGRQFSNSRSEMNVSTLELGDSALYLCASSYRPGDYNEQFFGPGTRLTVL.

The chain combines TRBV5-1 with TRBJ2-7; D is unclear. V lost 7 bases to trimming and J lost 3 bases, with 11 bases between them. Germline V gives CDR1 SGHRS, CDR2 YFSETQ. The CDR3 loop spans 12 amino acids. CDR3 protein: CASPKGNYEQYV. CDR3 sequence (DNA): TGCGCCAGCCCGAAGGGCAACTACGAGCAGTACGTC.

Only a few counts were recorded for this clonotype. This chain uses TRBV5-1 with TRBJ2-7; TRBD2 is a possible D gene (5 bases). V shed 2 bases and J shed 2 bases, with 8 bases lying between them. There are 13 residues in the CDR3. Germline CDR1 and CDR2: SGHRS and YFSETQ. CDR3 sequence: CASSFTGAYEQYF. The CDR3, as DNA: TGCGCCAGCAGCTTCACCGGGGCCTACGAGCAGTACTTC.

This clonotype occurred a few times. The J gene is TRBJ1-2, the V gene TRBV5-4; maybe TRBD1 (5 bases). Germline CDR1 and CDR2: SGHNT and YYREEE (reference sequence). The length of the CDR3 is 16 residues. V lost 2 bases and J 4 bases, leaving 18 bases between the germline ends. The CDR3 DNA reads TGTGCCAGCAGCTTACGCGGGGACGGTTGGGGCTATGGCTACACCTTC. It specifies CASSLRGDGWGYGYTF.

This clonotype was counted once. This sequence joins TRBV20-1 and TRBJ1-5; 7 nucleotides align to TRBD1. CDR3 length: 12 residues. After removal of 6 bases from V and 2 bases from J, the junction contained 1 base not matched to a gene. Looked up from germline, CDR1 is DFQATT and CDR2 is SNEGSKA (reference sequence). The CDR3 DNA reads as TGCAGTGCCGGACAGGGCAATCAGCCCCAGCATTTT. This sequence encodes CSAGQGNQPQHF.